This TCR beta chain was documented in a study of T cells in Graves' hyperthyroidism and ophthalmopathy. The diagnoses drew upon clinical symptoms, serum thyroxine and TRAb, thyroid ultrasound and orbital computed tomography. The germline gives CDR1 LGHNA, CDR2 YNFKEQ. V lost 4 bases to trimming and J lost 3 bases, with 15 bases between them. The CDR3 length is 15 residues. TCR beta CDR3 regions were amplified from RNA. TCR CDR3 underwent first-round RT-PCR with the HTBI primer set. From the multiplex PCR reads, TCRdb called clonotypes with MiXCR, one entry per CDR3 protein. This sample has some 340,000 distinct CDR3 sequences; roughly an eighth occur once, and the top ten carry around 32%.

Sequencing input: blood. The rearrangement uses TRBV4-2 and TRBJ2-5; tentatively, D is TRBD2 (5 bases). The sequence came from a woman aged 40 to 55 with Graves' ophthalmopathy. CDR3 in DNA: TGTGCCAGCAGCCGCCGGTTCGGACTGGAAGAGACCCAGTACTTC. Its translation is CASSRRFGLEETQYF.